The present TCR beta chain was sequenced within a study of CD8 T cells in ankylosing spondylitis. Via MiXCR, TCRdb re-called the 5' RACE reads, giving one row per CDR3 protein. The repertoire holds some 120,000 distinct CDR3 sequences, roughly 15% seen once, with 2.5% to 3.5% in the top ten. CDR1 is SGHTA, CDR2 FQGNSA, per germline. J was trimmed by 6 bases and V by 6 bases; bases with no gene match: 13. The CDR3 runs to 16 residues. General study findings and limits: Reportedly, disease-linked clones are significantly enriched in ankylosing spondylitis patients' matched synovial fluid.

This clonotype was seen a handful of times. Its antigen is not known. This TCR derives from a female donor with ankylosing spondylitis or in good health (not recorded which). This chain links TRBV7-2 with TRBJ1-3; 8 bases are shared with TRBD1. Sequenced input: blood, either unsorted or a sorted T cell fraction (not recorded which). Here the CDR3 DNA reads TGTGCCAGCAGGCCCCCCCGACAGGGGATGAAAAACACCATATATTTT. This translates into CASRPPRQGMKNTIYF. The full variable domain, completed using reference TRBV7-2 and TRBJ1-3, is GAGVSQSPSNKVTEKGKDVELRCDPISGHTALYWYRQSLGQGLEFLIYFQGNSAPDKSGLPSDRFSAERTGGSVSTLTIQRTQQEDSAVYLCASRPPRQGMKNTIYFGEGSWLTVV.